This note documents a single T cell receptor (beta chain) sequence. The table lists this clonotype with many counts. Its specific antigen is unknown. Base qualities are not at hand, and no much larger clone is one base apart. Stable Graves' hyperthyroidism was defined as the absence of progression to ophthalmopathy over 18 months of follow-up. Hyperthyroidism patients were newly diagnosed, had a disease duration of under 2 months, and were aged 18 to 65 years. The study excluded patients with uncontrolled infections, other autoimmune diseases, pregnancy or lactation. Diagnoses were established on the basis of clinical symptoms, serum thyroxine and TRAb, thyroid ultrasound, and orbital computed tomography. PBMCs were separated from approximately 10 ml of fresh peripheral blood using Ficoll-Paque density gradient centrifugation. Total RNA was extracted with Trizol reagent, and quality was checked on an Agilent 2100 Bioanalyzer.

The sample belongs to a study of T cells in Graves' hyperthyroidism and ophthalmopathy (dated by TCRdb to about 2019). Study-wide context: Peripheral blood was collected at initial diagnosis, before any treatment. An independent validation cohort of around 19 hyperthyroidism patients and 17 patients who later progressed to ophthalmopathy tested prospective prediction of ophthalmopathy. The 75 to 100 discovery patients were randomly split 7:3 into training and test sets. According to the paper, TCR Vbeta CDR3 sequencing was carried out on 135 peripheral blood samples, which came from some 41 ophthalmopathy, roughly 75 hyperthyroidism and roughly 17 progressor patients. To identify distinguishing TCR V-J signatures, a discovery cohort of roughly 100 patients was used, comprising under 45 with Graves' ophthalmopathy and around 57 with stable Graves' hyperthyroidism. In addition, the study compared T-cell repertoires in thyroid tissue and in blood from five to seven Graves' hyperthyroidism patients. After blood sampling, hyperthyroidism patients were treated with methimazole at a starting dose of 30 mg daily, and ophthalmopathy patients were treated with high-dose intravenous methylprednisolone. What the study reported, not specific to this receptor: In validation, the model predicted progression to ophthalmopathy with roughly 66% sensitivity and approximately 72% specificity, a median of 6.5 months before onset. Sample size was not statistically predetermined, and blinding of investigators to group allocation was not performed. Blood samples also contained most of the expanded thyroid clonotypes (frequency above 0.001), which suggests that blood repertoires may reflect thyroid immune responses. A 13 V-J signature model separated ophthalmopathy from stable hyperthyroidism, with about 88% sensitivity and 81% to 83% specificity in cross-validation and 80%/75% in testing.

Amplification of TCR beta CDR3 regions was carried out from RNA transcripts. The first round of RT-PCR for the TCR CDR3 was performed with the HTBI primer set and the Qiagen OneStep RT-PCR kit. A second multiplex PCR round built the libraries, followed by size selection and purification. Sequencing of the libraries was done on an Illumina HiSeq2000 using paired-end 100 bp reads. The source study handled its data this way. SOAPnuke was used to process the raw data, throwing out any read that contained adapters or uncalled bases, had a mean Phred below 15, or lacked an exact constant-primer or identifier match. COPE v1.2.5 was used to merge the high-quality paired reads, and each unique nucleotide sequence was defined as a clonotype. MiTCR v1.1 was used to align clonotypes to the IMGT TRBV, TRBD and TRBJ reference segments. The analysis was restricted to V-J combinations with a frequency above 0.0001, which together covered just over 98% of the repertoires. The TCS score was defined as F50 (clonal expansion) divided by E x V (chaos), with BLOSUM62-based TCRdist calculated between CDR3 peptides within each V-J. Welch's t-statistics and random forest reduced some 510 V-J features to 13, which were used in a naive Bayes classifier (R e1071). TCRdb reprocessing: public reads trimmed at Q25 with fastp, clones called with MiXCR, in-frame beta chains kept. Each CDR3 protein gets just one entry, which takes the most common genes and DNA from the rows behind it. It is TCRdb's table, rather than the study itself, that gives the V and J calls and clone size. This sample has fewer than 650,000 distinct CDR3 sequences in its table, and around 15% of those were observed once. In total, the top ten clones hold 14% of the sample.

The sequencing sample was made of blood. This TCR was recovered from a woman between 40 and 50 years old with Graves' hyperthyroidism.

The CDR3 in this case is CSARPTGLGYNEQFF. The nucleotides read TGCAGTGCTAGACCCACCGGGCTAGGGTACAATGAGCAGTTCTTC. Rearrangement joined TRBV20-1 to TRBJ2-1, with no confident D gene call. CDR1 and CDR2 (DFQATT, SNEGSKA) derive from the germline V gene (reference sequence). From cysteine to phenylalanine, the CDR3 is 15 amino acids long. Just CDR3 DNA is preserved here, 45 bases in frame from base 1. The trim is 2 bases for V and 4 bases for J, with a gap of 15 bases between the germline ends.